The 25 T cell receptor beta chains listed next were all sequenced from one sample in a study of blood T cells in healthy people across ages (dated by TCRdb to about 2015). The method behind the library was 5' RACE. The sequencer was an Illumina HiSeq 2500. The second PCR ran for about 6 to 11 cycles and used a J-beta primer mix along with a sample-barcoded 5' primer. The public sequencing data were trimmed at Q25 with fastp and processed into clonotypes with MiXCR by TCRdb, which kept only in-frame beta chains. All rows with the same CDR3 protein become a single entry with the most common DNA and genes. Counted in this sample were approximately 760,000 distinct CDR3 sequences; approximately 25% of them appeared once. The ten largest account for more than 8.5% of the sample. The same sample was also studied in work on T cells of mothers and their children.

The source material was blood. All receptors derive from a boy younger than 18 in good health.

The chain links TRBV28 to TRBJ2-3, with D unresolved. Trimming removed 5 bases from V and 5 bases from J, with 11 bases in between. CDR3 length: 13 residues. Germline CDR1 is MDHEN and CDR2 is SYDVKM. CDR3 nucleotides: TGTGCCAGCAGTGCCAACCGGAAAGATACGCAGTATTTT. It yields the protein CASSANRKDTQYF.

This clonotype appeared a single time. A clone one base away is much larger, so this may be a read error. DNA for the CDR3: TGTTCCAGCAGCTTATATGAGACCCAGTACTTC. It codes for CSSSLYETQYF. The chain uses TRBV7-9 and TRBJ2-5; D is unclear. The CDR3 has 11 amino acids. Germline-derived CDR1 and CDR2 are SEHNR and FQNEAQ (reference sequence).

V gene TRBV5-1 combines with J gene TRBJ1-1; 7 nucleotides align to TRBD1. This CDR3 has 14 amino acids. The germline V gene has CDR1 SGHRS and CDR2 YFSETQ. The V segment lost 2 bases and the J segment 5 bases; nucleotides outside the gene matches: 6. CDR3 nucleotide sequence: TGCGCCAGCAGCTTACCTACAGGGGAGACTGAAGCTTTCTTT. Amino acid sequence: CASSLPTGETEAFF.

The chain employs TRBV29-1 and TRBJ2-2, with 8 bases lining up with TRBD1. The J segment lost 5 bases and the V segment lost 8 bases, leaving 7 bases of the junction unmatched. Looked up from germline, CDR1 is SQVTM and CDR2 is ANQGSEA. The CDR3 sequence is 13 residues long. CDR3 amino acids: CSFHRGETGELFF. CDR3 coding DNA: TGCAGCTTCCACAGGGGGGAAACCGGGGAGCTGTTTTTT.

About this clonotype itself: The CDR3 does not close with the conserved phenylalanine or tryptophan, likely indicating a read error. The rearrangement uses TRBV2 and TRBJ2-1; D is ambiguous. Germline CDR1 is SNHLY and CDR2 is FYNNEI. With 2 bases removed from V and 5 bases from J, the gap between germline ends came to 4 bases. CDR3 size: 12 residues. CDR3 nucleotides: TGTGCCAGCAGTGAATTCGACAATGAGCAGTTCTCC. It translates to CASSEFDNEQFS.

The chain is built from TRBV5-1 and TRBJ1-6; tentative D call: TRBD1 (5 bases). Looked up from germline, CDR1 is SGHRS and CDR2 is YFSETQ. Trimming left V 4 bases short and J 5 bases short, with 16 bases between. The CDR3 runs to 16 residues. The CDR3 DNA sequence: TGCGCCAGCAGCCCCAGGACGGGGCACGATAATTCACCCCTCCACTTT. Protein sequence: CASSPRTGHDNSPLHF.

In its sample, this clonotype was seen a few times. In this CDR3 the conserved last residue, phenylalanine or tryptophan, is missing, so a read error is likely. CDR3 region: CATSRDPGSYEQYL. In DNA, the CDR3 is TGTGCCACCAGCAGAGACCCGGGTTCCTACGAGCAGTACCTC. The chain uses TRBV15 and TRBJ2-7; the D is unclear. The V end was cut by 0 bases, the J end by 1 base, with 7 bases between. The CDR3 covers 14 residues. Germline V CDR1 and CDR2: LNHNV, YYDKDF (reference sequence).

This clonotype was counted only a few times. V gene TRBV6-2 or TRBV6-3 combines with J gene TRBJ1-1; no clear D. V gave up 3 bases and J gave up 0 bases, with 8 bases separating them. Germline V gene data show CDR1 as MNHEY and CDR2 as SVGEGT. The CDR3 loop spans 14 amino acids. In DNA, the CDR3 is TGTGCCAGCAGTTATCTGGAAATGAACACTGAAGCTTTCTTT. As protein: CASSYLEMNTEAFF.

This chain uses TRBV28 with TRBJ2-6, with 10 nucleotides matching TRBD1. CDR1 and CDR2 (germline): MDHEN, SYDVKM. J lost 1 base, V lost 6 bases, and 6 bases had no gene match. CDR3 length: 17 residues. CDR3 sequence (DNA): TGTGCCAGCAGCCCGGACAGGGGGTTTTCTGGGGCCAACGTCCTGACTTTC. This translates into CASSPDRGFSGANVLTF. Looking up the rest from reference TRBV28 and TRBJ2-6 gives the full variable domain: DVKVTQSSRYLVKRTGEKVFLECVQDMDHENMFWYRQDPGLGLRLIYFSYDVKMKEKGDIPEGYSVSREKKERFSLILESASTNQTSMYLCASSPDRGFSGANVLTFGAGSRLTVL.

DNA of the CDR3: TGTGCCAGCAGTTTTACGAGGGCCGATGAGCAGTTCTTC. The encoded protein is CASSFTRADEQFF. The chain is built from TRBV28 and TRBJ2-1; TRBD2 might be the D (5 bases). CDR1 MDHEN and CDR2 SYDVKM come from the germline V gene. Trimming cost V 3 bases and J 8 bases, with 11 bases left between them. The CDR3 runs 13 residues.

This chain connects TRBV29-1 to TRBJ2-1; tentatively, D is TRBD2 (6 bases). Germline V gene lookup returns CDR1 SQVTM and CDR2 ANQGSEA. V gave up 4 bases and J gave up 9 bases, with 13 bases separating them. The CDR3 totals 12 residues. CDR3 coding DNA: TGCAGCGTTGCAGGAGGGGTCGCTGAGCAGTTCTTC. Translation: CSVAGGVAEQFF.

This clonotype was detected ten times or more. This chain uses TRBV7-9 with TRBJ2-3, with D unclear. The germline V and J ends were trimmed by 5 bases and 4 bases, with 7 bases remaining between them. Germline CDR1 is SEHNR and CDR2 is FQNEAQ (reference sequence). CDR3 length: 12 amino acids. The CDR3 DNA follows: TGTGCCAGCAGCCCCATGGCAGATACGCAGTATTTT. Amino acids: CASSPMADTQYF.

The table lists this clonotype with a few counts. The J gene is TRBJ2-2, the V gene TRBV5-1, with D possibly matching TRBD2 (5 bases). This CDR3 has 15 amino acids. The V gene lost 4 bases and the J gene lost 5 bases, with 15 bases spanning the gap. The germline V gene has CDR1 SGHRS and CDR2 YFSETQ. CDR3 sequence reads: CASSSGDRVTGELFF. In nucleotides, the CDR3 is TGCGCCAGCAGCAGCGGAGACCGAGTTACCGGGGAGCTGTTTTTT.

The chain links TRBV6-4 to TRBJ2-5; TRBD1 matches at 10 bases. CDR3 length: 14 residues. Looked up from germline, CDR1 is MRHNA and CDR2 is SNTAGT. Losses at the gene ends were 10 bases for V and 3 bases for J; bases not matched to a gene: 8. The CDR3 spells CANTDRGREETQYF. The CDR3 nucleotides are TGTGCCAACACCGACAGGGGGCGTGAAGAGACCCAGTACTTC.

In its sample, this clonotype was seen a few times. The chain recombines TRBV20-1 with TRBJ2-3; 15 bases are shared with TRBD2. This CDR3 has 17 amino acids. The germline CDR1 and CDR2 sequences are DFQATT and SNEGSKA (reference sequence). V gave up 3 bases and J gave up 1 base; unmatched junction bases: 5. CDR3 loop: CSASGLAGGRGTDTQYF. CDR3 bases: TGCAGTGCTAGCGGACTAGCGGGGGGGCGGGGCACAGATACGCAGTATTTT.

This chain joins TRBV20-1 and TRBJ2-5; D is unclear. Germline-derived CDR1 and CDR2 are DFQATT and SNEGSKA (reference sequence). Trimming cost V 3 bases and J 5 bases, with 22 bases left between them. The CDR3 contains 16 residues. The CDR3 here is CSARRIVAAAPETQYF. DNA of the CDR3: TGCAGTGCTAGGAGGATTGTAGCTGCGGCTCCGGAGACCCAGTACTTC.

This sequence joins TRBV5-1 and TRBJ2-5; 12 bases match TRBD2. The end of the DNA is better explained by TRBJ2-7, so the J call may be wrong. There are 15 residues in the CDR3. CDR1 is SGHRS, CDR2 YFSETQ, per germline. CDR3 protein: CASSVGLAGKYEQYF. CDR3 nucleotides: TGCGCCAGCAGCGTTGGACTAGCGGGAAAGTACGAGCAGTACTTC.

The rearrangement links TRBV7-9 to TRBJ2-1; TRBD2 matches 8 bases. CDR1 and CDR2 (germline): SEHNR, FQNEAQ (reference sequence). V lost 6 bases, J lost 13 bases, and 8 bases stayed unmatched. The CDR3 extends over 12 amino acids. The CDR3 DNA is TGTGCCAGCAGTCTCAGCGGGAGTCGCCAGTTCTTC. This gives the protein CASSLSGSRQFF.

This clonotype appeared a few times. The chain combines TRBV20-1 with TRBJ2-3; 11 bases are a match to TRBD2. The CDR3 runs 16 residues. The junction had 8 bases not matched to a gene; V was cut back by 3 bases and J by 3 bases. CDR1 and CDR2 from the germline V gene are DFQATT and SNEGSKA (reference sequence). CDR3 bases: TGCAGTGCTAGGTCAATAGCGGGAGGGCTTACAGATACGCAGTATTTT. As protein: CSARSIAGGLTDTQYF.

The V call is TRBV5-1, the J call TRBJ2-5, with 15 positions matching TRBD2. The end of the DNA is better explained by TRBJ2-1, so the J call may be wrong. The CDR3 is made up of 15 amino acids. From germline, CDR1 is SGHRS and CDR2 YFSETQ. DNA for the CDR3: TGCGCCAGCAGCACAGGACTAGCGGGAGGGGATGAGCAGTTCTTC. Protein sequence: CASSTGLAGGDEQFF.

This clonotype has more than one count but fewer than ten. The gene calls are TRBV9 and TRBJ2-5; 12 bases agree with TRBD2. The V gene end was trimmed by 6 bases and the J gene end by 4 bases; junction bases not matched to a gene: 7. Germline V CDR1 and CDR2: SGDLS, YYNGEE. The CDR3 loop spans 15 amino acids. The CDR3 bases are TGTGCCAGCACGGGGACTAGCGGGCAGAGAGAGACCCAGTACTTC. This codes for CASTGTSGQRETQYF.

The chain joins TRBV4-1 to TRBJ2-7; D unresolved. The CDR3 is 15 residues long. Looked up from germline, CDR1 is MGHRA and CDR2 is YSYEKL. V was clipped by 4 bases and J by 1 base, with 14 bases between them. The CDR3 DNA is TGCGCCAGCAGCCGCTTATCCTTGGATTCCTACGAGCAGTACTTC. It codes for CASSRLSLDSYEQYF.

This clonotype turned up a few times. The chain employs TRBV29-1 and TRBJ2-5; 7 bases map to TRBD1. Per germline, CDR1 SQVTM and CDR2 ANQGSEA. V gave up 0 bases and J gave up 2 bases; unmatched junction bases: 0. This CDR3 comprises 13 residues. The DNA for the CDR3 is TGCAGCGTTGAAGAGACAGGGCAAGAGACCCAGTACTTC. Amino acids: CSVEETGQETQYF.

The rearrangement uses TRBV7-9 and TRBJ2-1, with 9 positions matching TRBD1. Germline loops: CDR1 SEHNR, CDR2 FQNEAQ (reference sequence). The CDR3 is 12 residues long. V lost 3 bases, J lost 15 bases, and 6 bases stayed unmatched. DNA for the CDR3: TGTGCCAGCAGCTTCGCCGGGACAGGGACGTTCTTC. Protein sequence: CASSFAGTGTFF.

This clonotype was observed a few times. This chain connects TRBV15 to TRBJ1-1; D is unresolved. There are 14 residues in the CDR3. Germline V gives CDR1 LNHNV, CDR2 YYDKDF (reference sequence). The V and J ends lost 1 base and 5 bases respectively, with 11 bases between them. This CDR3 is CATSRARILTEAFF. The CDR3 coding sequence is TGTGCCACCAGCAGAGCTCGGATTTTGACTGAAGCTTTCTTT.